Sequencing of this T cell receptor (beta chain) was carried out in a study of cytomegalovirus exposure and HLA in healthy donors. Primers for the PCR totalled 60 Vbeta and 13 Jbeta. The assay was immunoSEQ multiplex PCR, and TCRdb's table has in-frame clones only and misses some. Found here are 150,000 to 200,000 clones, over 60% of them singletons; the top ten hold approximately 3.1%. V shed 4 bases and J shed 4 bases, with 18 bases lying between them. The V gene's germline CDR1 is SGHKS and CDR2 YYEKEE (reference sequence). CDR3 length: 16 residues. Study outcomes and limitations: When analyzed later, a missense DCLRE1C variant was found to be linked to TCR beta V- and J-gene trimming.

As concerns this clone: Antigen specificity is unknown.

The chain employs TRBV5-5 and TRBJ2-1, with a possible D match to TRBD1 (5 bases). The source is a woman between 35 and 50 years old in good health and CMV-seronegative. Sequenced: PBMCs. Here the CDR3 reads CASSHDTGSGYNEQFF. In DNA, the CDR3 is TGTGCCAGCAGCCACGACACAGGTTCCGGATACAATGAGCAGTTCTTC.